The source of this T cell receptor beta chain is a study of CD8 T cells in ankylosing spondylitis (dated by TCRdb to about 2017). Background for the entire study: T cell receptor beta repertoires were profiled in healthy donors and ankylosing spondylitis patients so that disease-linked TCR variants could be found. The full study cohort comprised some 27 ankylosing spondylitis patients and approximately 100 healthy donors. Peripheral blood was sampled, and synovial fluid was also collected from ankylosing spondylitis patients.

About this clonotype: There is no known antigen for this receptor. The record has no base qualities; no much larger clone is one base away.

On the study overall, not on this receptor specifically: Some motif variants had previously been reported in the synovial fluid and blood of reactive arthritis patients, which suggests shared mechanisms of disease initiation. Significant enrichment of the disease-linked clones was reported in matched synovial fluid samples from ankylosing spondylitis patients. In peripheral blood, the disease-linked clones were found at relatively low frequencies and had a CD8+ phenotype. Blood from ankylosing spondylitis patients appeared to be characterized by a TCR beta motif composed of about eight highly homologous amino acid variants.

The instrument was an Illumina HiSeq 2500. TCR beta libraries were prepared by quantitative 5'-RACE with molecular barcodes. For the original study's pipeline: A new computational method, built on a probabilistic model of VDJ rearrangement, was used to identify disease-linked TCR variants. TCRdb reprocessed the public reads (quality trimming at Q25 with fastp, clone calling with MiXCR) and kept in-frame beta chains. When rows share a CDR3 protein, they turn into one entry using the most common DNA and genes. The V and J calls were not made by the authors but by TCRdb's processing. Recorded for this sample are about 540,000 distinct CDR3 sequences; roughly 13% of them occurred a single time. Together, the top ten hold nearly 7% of the sample. The sample was blood, either unsorted or a sorted T cell fraction (not recorded which). The clonotype was recovered from a male donor with ankylosing spondylitis.

The CDR3: CASSLAGQGDPSSGNTIYF. The DNA sequence is given as TGCGCCAGCAGCTTGGCTGGTCAGGGGGACCCAAGCTCTGGAAACACCATATATTTT. The chain uses TRBV5-1 and TRBJ1-3, with TRBD1 identical over 7 junction bases. Via the germline V gene, CDR1 is SGHRS and CDR2 YFSETQ. Germline trimming amounts to 0 bases on V and 0 bases on J, with 12 as the count of junction bases outside the gene matches. The CDR3 runs 19 residues from the cysteine to the phenylalanine. Just CDR3 DNA is preserved here, 57 bases in frame from base 1. When the CDR3 is completed using the reference TRBV5-1 and TRBJ1-3 genes on either side, the full variable domain is KAGVTQTPRYLIKTRGQQVTLSCSPISGHRSVSWYQQTPGQGLQFLFEYFSETQRNKGNFPGRFSGRQFSNSRSEMNVSTLELGDSALYLCASSLAGQGDPSSGNTIYFGEGSWLTVV.